This entry features one T cell receptor (beta chain) sequence. Antigen: not known. A much larger clone lies one base from this, so it may be a read error. CDR1 and CDR2 (germline): SGHNT, YYREEE (reference sequence). The CDR3 spans 11 residues. Total RNA amounting to around 540 ng was the source from which TCR beta cDNA was made with a constant-region primer. ARM-PCR was slightly modified, and three nested multiplex PCR rounds with it gave rise to the TCR beta libraries. TRBV1-TRBV30 forward primers paired with a C-beta reverse primer drove the first two PCR rounds, roughly 10 cycles each. TCRdb reprocessed the multiplex PCR reads via MiXCR and lists one record per CDR3 protein. This table has around 100,000 distinct CDR3 sequences, more than 60% appearing once. This record comes from a study of tumor-infiltrating lymphocytes in primary liver carcinoma. Study-wide findings and caveats: Tumor top-250-clone fraction significantly exceeded that of blood (p = 0.039). Detection in all five tumor regions applied to only about 8-24% of top clones. Between tumor regions, pairs overlapped more than tumor-adjacent and tumor-blood pairs did.

The tissue used was unsorted bulk material of 20-30 mg. RNA and DNA were co-extracted from it with the AllPrep DNA/RNA mini kit. No treatment had been given to the patients, who were chronically infected with HBV. The V and J genes are TRBV5-4 and TRBJ2-3; D gene uncertain. The origin of this receptor is a woman aged 55-70 years with primary liver carcinoma and hepatitis B virus infection. The sequenced sample consisted of liver tumor tissue from sampling region 5. The subset: tumor region T5, tumor centre. CDR3 coding DNA: TGTGCCAACAGCCGCGAAGATACGCAGTATTTT. As protein: CANSREDTQYF.